The present TCR beta chain was sequenced within a study of control samples from healthy donors and cancer patients. The CDR3 extends over 17 amino acids. Assay used: immunoSEQ multiplex PCR; TCRdb lists only in-frame clones, some missing. Here the sample spans 120,000 or so clones, 75% to 95% being singletons. The sequencing input was blood. The V gene is TRBV12-2, the J gene TRBJ2-1; TRBD1, the table's D call, was not compared with the DNA. TRBV12-2 is labeled a pseudogene. The clonotype comes from a man younger than 35 in good health. This chain's CDR3 is CASRPDIRDRSFYEQFF. CDR3 DNA: TGTGCAAGTCGCCCCGATATCCGGGACAGGTCTTTTTATGAGCAGTTCTTC.